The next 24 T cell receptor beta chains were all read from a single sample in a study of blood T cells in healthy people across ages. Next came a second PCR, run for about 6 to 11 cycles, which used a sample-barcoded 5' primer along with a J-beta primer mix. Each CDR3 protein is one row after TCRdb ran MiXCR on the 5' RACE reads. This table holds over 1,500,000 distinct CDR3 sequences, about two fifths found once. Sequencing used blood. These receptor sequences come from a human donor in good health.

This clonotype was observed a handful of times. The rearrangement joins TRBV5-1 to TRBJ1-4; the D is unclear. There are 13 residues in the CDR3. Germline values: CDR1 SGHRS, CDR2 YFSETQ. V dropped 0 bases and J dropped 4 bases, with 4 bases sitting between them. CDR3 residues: CASSLGNNEKLFF. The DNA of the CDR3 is TGCGCCAGCAGCTTGGGGAATAATGAAAAACTGTTTTTT.

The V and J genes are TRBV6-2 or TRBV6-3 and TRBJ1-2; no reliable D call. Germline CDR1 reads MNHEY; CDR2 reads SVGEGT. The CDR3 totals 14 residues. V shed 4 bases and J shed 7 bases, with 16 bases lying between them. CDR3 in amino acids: CASSSRPERAGYTF. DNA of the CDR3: TGTGCCAGCAGTTCCCGCCCCGAGAGGGCTGGCTACACCTTC.

As DNA, the CDR3 is TGCAGCGTTGTGTTACAGGGGTATAGCAATCAGCCCCAGCATTTT. It encodes CSVVLQGYSNQPQHF. This chain connects TRBV29-1 to TRBJ1-5; 7 bases fit TRBD1. The germline V gene encodes CDR1 SQVTM and CDR2 ANQGSEA. V shed 4 bases and J 0 bases; nucleotides not matched to a gene: 6. This CDR3 is built from 15 residues.

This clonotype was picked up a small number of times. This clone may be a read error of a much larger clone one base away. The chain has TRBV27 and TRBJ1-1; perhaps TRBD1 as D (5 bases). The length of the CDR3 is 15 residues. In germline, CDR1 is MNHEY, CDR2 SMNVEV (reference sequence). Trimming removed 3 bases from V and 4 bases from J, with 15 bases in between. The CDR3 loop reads CASSFKGKGLTEAFF. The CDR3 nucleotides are TGTGCCAGCAGTTTTAAGGGGAAGGGGCTCACTGAAGCTTTCTTT.

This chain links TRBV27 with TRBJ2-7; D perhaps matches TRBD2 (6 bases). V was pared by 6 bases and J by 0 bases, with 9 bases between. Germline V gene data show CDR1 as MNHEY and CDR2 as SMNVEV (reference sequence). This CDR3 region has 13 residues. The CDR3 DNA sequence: TGTGCCAGCAGACAGGAGGGCTCCTACGAGCAGTACTTC. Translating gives CASRQEGSYEQYF.

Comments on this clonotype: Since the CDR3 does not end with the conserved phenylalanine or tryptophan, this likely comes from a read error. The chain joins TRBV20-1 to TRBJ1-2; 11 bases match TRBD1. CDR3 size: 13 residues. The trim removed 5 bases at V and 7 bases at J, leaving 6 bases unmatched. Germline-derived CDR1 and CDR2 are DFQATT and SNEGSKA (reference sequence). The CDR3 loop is CSAPRDRGVGYTV. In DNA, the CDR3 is TGCAGTGCTCCTCGGGACAGGGGGGTTGGCTACACCGTC.

The DNA for the CDR3 is TGCAGCGTTTTCCTGGGGTACGGCTACACCTTC. Translating gives CSVFLGYGYTF. The V and J genes are TRBV29-1 and TRBJ1-2; D gene ambiguous. The CDR3 spans 11 residues. The germline V and J ends were trimmed by 5 bases and 8 bases, with 12 bases remaining between them. Germline CDR1 is SQVTM and CDR2 is ANQGSEA.

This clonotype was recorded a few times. Here the CDR3 reads CASSPFGFRTRQAYEQYF. In DNA form, the CDR3 reads TGTGCCAGCAGTCCTTTTGGCTTTCGGACTAGGCAAGCCTACGAGCAGTACTTC. The rearrangement links TRBV12-3 or TRBV12-4 to TRBJ2-7, with 7 positions matching TRBD2. The V gene end was trimmed by 5 bases and the J gene end by 2 bases; junction bases not matched to a gene: 18. The CDR3 length is 18 residues.

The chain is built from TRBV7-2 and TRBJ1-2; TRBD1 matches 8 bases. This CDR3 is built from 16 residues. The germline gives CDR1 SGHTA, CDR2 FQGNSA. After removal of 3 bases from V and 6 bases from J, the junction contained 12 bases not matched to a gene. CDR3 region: CASSFYKAGGINGYTF. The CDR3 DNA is TGTGCCAGCAGCTTTTATAAGGCAGGGGGCATTAATGGCTACACCTTC.

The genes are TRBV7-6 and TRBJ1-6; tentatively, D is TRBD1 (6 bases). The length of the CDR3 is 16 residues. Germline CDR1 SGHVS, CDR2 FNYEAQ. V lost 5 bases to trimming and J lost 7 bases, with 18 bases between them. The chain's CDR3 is CASSPSWGRLNSPLHF. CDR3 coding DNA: TGTGCCAGCAGCCCCTCCTGGGGGCGCCTCAATTCACCCCTCCACTTT. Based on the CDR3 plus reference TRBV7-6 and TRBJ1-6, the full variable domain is GAGVSQSPRYKVTKRGQDVALRCDPISGHVSLYWYRQALGQGPEFLTYFNYEAQQDKSGLPNDRFSAERPEGSISTLTIQRTEQRDSAMYRCASSPSWGRLNSPLHFGNGTRLTVT.

CDR3 loop: CASSTPGPRTEAFF. The CDR3 DNA reads TGTGCCAGCAGTACTCCGGGGCCTAGGACTGAAGCTTTCTTT. The chain employs TRBV13 and TRBJ1-1; a weak D match, TRBD1 (5 bases). The ends were cut back, 6 bases at V and 5 bases at J, with 16 bases in the middle. The CDR3 covers 14 residues. Germline-derived CDR1 and CDR2 are PRHDT and FYEKMQ (reference sequence).

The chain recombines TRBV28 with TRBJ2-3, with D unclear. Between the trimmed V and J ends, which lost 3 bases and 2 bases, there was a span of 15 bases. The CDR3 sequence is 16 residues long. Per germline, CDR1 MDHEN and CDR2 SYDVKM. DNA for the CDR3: TGTGCCAGCAGTTTCCCCAGAGTCCTTAACACAGATACGCAGTATTTT. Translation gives CASSFPRVLNTDTQYF.

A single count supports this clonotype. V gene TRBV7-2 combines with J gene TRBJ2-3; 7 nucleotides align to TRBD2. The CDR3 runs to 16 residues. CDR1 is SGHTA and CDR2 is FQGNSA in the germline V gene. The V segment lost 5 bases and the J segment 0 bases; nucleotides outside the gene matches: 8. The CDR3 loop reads CASSRLSGYSTDTQYF. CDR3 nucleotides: TGTGCCAGCAGCCGACTTAGCGGGTATAGCACAGATACGCAGTATTTT. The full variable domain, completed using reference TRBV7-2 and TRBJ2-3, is GAGVSQSPSNKVTEKGKDVELRCDPISGHTALYWYRQSLGQGLEFLIYFQGNSAPDKSGLPSDRFSAERTGGSVSTLTIQRTQQEDSAVYLCASSRLSGYSTDTQYFGPGTRLTVL.

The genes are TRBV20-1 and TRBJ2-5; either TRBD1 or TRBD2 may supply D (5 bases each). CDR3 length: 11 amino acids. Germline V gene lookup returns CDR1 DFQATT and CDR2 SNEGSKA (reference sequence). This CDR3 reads CSAGGLLVQYF. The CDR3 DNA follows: TGCAGCGCTGGGGGTCTCTTAGTGCAGTACTTC.

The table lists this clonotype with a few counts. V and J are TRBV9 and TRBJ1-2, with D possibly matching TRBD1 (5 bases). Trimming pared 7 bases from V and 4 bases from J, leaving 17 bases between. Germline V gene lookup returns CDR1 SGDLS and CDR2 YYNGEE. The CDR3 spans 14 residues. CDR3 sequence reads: CASESGVEPYGYTF. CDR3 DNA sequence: TGTGCCAGCGAATCGGGGGTAGAACCCTATGGCTACACCTTC.

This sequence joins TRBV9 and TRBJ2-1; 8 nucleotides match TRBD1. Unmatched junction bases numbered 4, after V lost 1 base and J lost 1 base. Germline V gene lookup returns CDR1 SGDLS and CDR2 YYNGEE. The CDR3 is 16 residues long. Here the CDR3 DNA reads TGTGCCAGCAGCGTACTTACAGGGGGTTCCTACAATGAGCAGTTCTTC. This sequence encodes CASSVLTGGSYNEQFF. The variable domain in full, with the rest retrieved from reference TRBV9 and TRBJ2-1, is DSGVTQTPKHLITATGQRVTLRCSPRSGDLSVYWYQQSLDQGLQFLIQYYNGEERAKGNILERFSAQQFPDLHSELNLSSLELGDSALYFCASSVLTGGSYNEQFFGPGTRLTVL.

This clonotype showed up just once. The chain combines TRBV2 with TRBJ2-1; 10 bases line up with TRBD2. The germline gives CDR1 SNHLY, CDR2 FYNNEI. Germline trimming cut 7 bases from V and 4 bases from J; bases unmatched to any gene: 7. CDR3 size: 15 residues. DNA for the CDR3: TGTGCCAGCACCTGGAGGACTAGCGGTTACAATGAGCAGTTCTTC. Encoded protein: CASTWRTSGYNEQFF.

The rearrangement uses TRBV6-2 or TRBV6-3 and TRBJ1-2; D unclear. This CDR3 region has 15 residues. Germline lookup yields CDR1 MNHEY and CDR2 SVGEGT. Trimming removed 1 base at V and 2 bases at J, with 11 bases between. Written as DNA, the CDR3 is TGTGCCAGCAGTTACTTCACGGGTAGGAACTATGGCTACACCTTC. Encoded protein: CASSYFTGRNYGYTF.

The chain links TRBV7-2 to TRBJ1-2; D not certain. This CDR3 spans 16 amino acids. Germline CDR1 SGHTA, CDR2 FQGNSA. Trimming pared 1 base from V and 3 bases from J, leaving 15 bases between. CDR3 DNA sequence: TGTGCCAGCAGCTTAGGAGGGATGAGGAGATACTATGGCTACACCTTC. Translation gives CASSLGGMRRYYGYTF.

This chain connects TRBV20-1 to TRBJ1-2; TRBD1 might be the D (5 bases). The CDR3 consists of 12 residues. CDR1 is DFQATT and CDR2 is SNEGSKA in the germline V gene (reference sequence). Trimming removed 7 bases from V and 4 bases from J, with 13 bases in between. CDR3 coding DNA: TGCAGTGGGGGGGGGAGCGGCTATGGCTACACCTTC. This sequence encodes CSGGGSGYGYTF.

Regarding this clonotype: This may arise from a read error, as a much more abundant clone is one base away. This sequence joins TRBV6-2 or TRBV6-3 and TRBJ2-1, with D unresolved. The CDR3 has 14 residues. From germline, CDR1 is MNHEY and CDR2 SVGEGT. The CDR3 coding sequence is TGTGCCAGCAGCCTCCGGGTCTCCCACAATGAGCAGTTCTTC. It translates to CASSLRVSHNEQFF.

The CDR3 spells CASSLISGGKTQYF. For the CDR3, the DNA is TGTGCCAGCAGCTTAATAAGCGGGGGAAAGACCCAGTACTTC. The chain links TRBV7-2 to TRBJ2-5; 8 bases align to TRBD2. Trimming at V came to 2 bases and at J to 6 bases, leaving 5 bases not matched to a gene. CDR3 length equals 14 residues. Germline CDR1 SGHTA, CDR2 FQGNSA.

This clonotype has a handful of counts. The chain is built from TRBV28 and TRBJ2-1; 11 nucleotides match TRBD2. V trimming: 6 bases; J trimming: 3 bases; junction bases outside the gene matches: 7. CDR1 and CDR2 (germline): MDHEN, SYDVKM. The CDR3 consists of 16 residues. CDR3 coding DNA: TGTGCCAGCAGCTCAGCCACTAGCGGGGGCTACAATGAGCAGTTCTTC. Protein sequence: CASSSATSGGYNEQFF. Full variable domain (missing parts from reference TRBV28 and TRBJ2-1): DVKVTQSSRYLVKRTGEKVFLECVQDMDHENMFWYRQDPGLGLRLIYFSYDVKMKEKGDIPEGYSVSREKKERFSLILESASTNQTSMYLCASSSATSGGYNEQFFGPGTRLTVL.

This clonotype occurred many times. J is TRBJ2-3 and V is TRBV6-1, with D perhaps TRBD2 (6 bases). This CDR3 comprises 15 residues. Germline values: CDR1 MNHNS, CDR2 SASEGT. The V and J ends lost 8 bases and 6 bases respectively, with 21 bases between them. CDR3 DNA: TGTGCCAGCTCCGAGTTTACCGGGGGAGATGATACGCAGTATTTT. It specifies CASSEFTGGDDTQYF.